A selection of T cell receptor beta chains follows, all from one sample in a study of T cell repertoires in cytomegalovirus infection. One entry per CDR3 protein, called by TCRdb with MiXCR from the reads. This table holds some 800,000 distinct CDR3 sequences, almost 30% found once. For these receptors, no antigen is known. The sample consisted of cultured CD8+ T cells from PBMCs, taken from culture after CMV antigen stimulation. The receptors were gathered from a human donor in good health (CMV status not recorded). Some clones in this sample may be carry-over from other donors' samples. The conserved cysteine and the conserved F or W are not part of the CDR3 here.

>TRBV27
ASSYFKGGGNEQF
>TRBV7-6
ASSLVGGEVYEQY
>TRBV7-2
ASSLIIAGGGADTQY
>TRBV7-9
ASGPDREGQPQH
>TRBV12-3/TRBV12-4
ASRDRGVPGELF
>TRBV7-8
ASSPRDNEAF
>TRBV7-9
ASSADGSNTGELF
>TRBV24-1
ATSDRTGGLETQY
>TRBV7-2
ASSPGAIVGAQETQY
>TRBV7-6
ASSVTGDIQY
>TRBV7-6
ASSAPQGEDTGELF
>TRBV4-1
ASSQVGGGDTEAF
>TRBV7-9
ASSTGTGVRAGGYT